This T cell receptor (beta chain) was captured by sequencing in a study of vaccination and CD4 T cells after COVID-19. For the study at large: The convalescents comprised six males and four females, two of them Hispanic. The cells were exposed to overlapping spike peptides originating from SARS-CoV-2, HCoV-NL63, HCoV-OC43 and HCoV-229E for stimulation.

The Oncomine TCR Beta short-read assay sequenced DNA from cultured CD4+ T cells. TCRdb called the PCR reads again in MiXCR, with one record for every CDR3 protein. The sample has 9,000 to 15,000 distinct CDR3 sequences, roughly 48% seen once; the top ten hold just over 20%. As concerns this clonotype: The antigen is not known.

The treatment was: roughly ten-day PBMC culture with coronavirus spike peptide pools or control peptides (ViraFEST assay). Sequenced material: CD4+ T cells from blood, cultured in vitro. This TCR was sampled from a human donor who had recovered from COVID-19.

The CDR3 DNA reads as TGTGCCAGCACTCGACAGCGCTCCTACGAGCAGTACTTC. Translated: CASTRQRSYEQYF. This sequence joins TRBV28 and TRBJ2-7; the D gene is possibly TRBD1 (5 bases). V was shortened by 7 bases and J by 0 bases, with 10 bases between the two germline ends. The CDR3 has 13 residues. The germline V gene has CDR1 MDHEN and CDR2 SYDVKM. The whole variable domain, filled in from reference TRBV28 and TRBJ2-7, reads DVKVTQSSRYLVKRTGEKVFLECVQDMDHENMFWYRQDPGLGLRLIYFSYDVKMKEKGDIPEGYSVSREKKERFSLILESASTNQTSMYLCASTRQRSYEQYFGPGTRLTVT.